This is a list of T cell receptor beta chains from one sample in a study of control samples from healthy donors and cancer patients. Assay used: immunoSEQ multiplex PCR; TCRdb lists only in-frame clones, some missing. The sample carries 100,000 to 150,000 clones, 80% to 95% recorded once. The material sequenced was blood. Receptor source: a man younger than 35 in good health. Each CDR3 is given with its conserved first and last residue. D genes are given only for firm matches. Size is stated for part of the rows, as once, few or many counts, or as a class when the clone is expanded.

v_gene	d_gene	j_gene	abundance	CDR3nt	CDR3aa
TRBV19	TRBD1	TRBJ2-2	.	TGTGCCAGTAGTCCACGACAGGGCCGGAACACCGGGGAGCTGTTTTTT	CASSPRQGRNTGELFF
TRBV2	.	TRBJ1-5	.	TGTGCCAGCAGTTCGACAGGTAATCAGCCCCAGCATTTT	CASSSTGNQPQHF
TRBV19	.	TRBJ1-3	.	TGTGCCAGTAGTATTAGGAGGTCCGGAAACACCATATATTTT	CASSIRRSGNTIYF
TRBV7-8	.	TRBJ1-2	once	TGTGCCAGCAGCCCACCTCGGGGAACGGGTGGCTACACCTTC	CASSPPRGTGGYTF
TRBV10-3	.	TRBJ2-7	.	TGTGCCATCAGTGAGTCGGACTCCTACGAGCAGTACTTC	CAISESDSYEQYF
TRBV30	.	TRBJ1-2	.	TGTGCCTGGACGACCATGTCCCCTTGGGGCTACACCTTC	CAWTTMSPWGYTF
TRBV19	TRBD2	TRBJ2-1	.	TGTGCCAGTAGTGAGGCGGGAGTAACCTACAATGAGCAGTTCTTC	CASSEAGVTYNEQFF
TRBV18	.	TRBJ2-3	.	TGTGCCACCCGGGGAGCTGGTTCGACAGATACGCAGTATTTT	CATRGAGSTDTQYF
TRBV5-1	.	TRBJ2-2	.	TGCGCCAGCAGCTTGGGACAGATAAACACCGGGGAGCTGTTTTTT	CASSLGQINTGELFF
TRBV13	.	TRBJ2-1	once	TGTGCCAGCAGCTTAAATGGAGGTCTCAATGAGCAGTTCTTC	CASSLNGGLNEQFF
TRBV5-1	.	TRBJ1-3	.	TGCGCCAGCAGCCCGACAGCTTCCTCTGGAAACACCATATATTTT	CASSPTASSGNTIYF
TRBV2	TRBD1	TRBJ1-1	few	TGTGCCAGCAGTGGGGGACAGGGGTTTCAAGAAGCTTTCTTT	CASSGGQGFQEAFF
TRBV5-4	.	TRBJ1-2	.	TGTGCCAGCAGCCCCCCCTTAGGGGGCTACACCTTC	CASSPPLGGYTF
TRBV6-1	.	TRBJ2-7	.	TGTGCCAGCAGTGAACAGGCCGAGCAGTACTTC	CASSEQAEQYF
TRBV6-5	TRBD1	TRBJ2-7	once	TGTGCCAGCAGACCGGGACAGGGGGTGGAGGAGCAGTACTTC	CASRPGQGVEEQYF
TRBV10-1	.	TRBJ1-4	.	TGCGCCAGCAGTGACGGCTCAGAGAATGAAAAACTGTTTTTT	CASSDGSENEKLFF
TRBV7-6	TRBD2	TRBJ2-1	.	TGTGCCAGCAGCTTAGCTAGCGGGGGGACCAATGAGCAGTTCTTC	CASSLASGGTNEQFF
TRBV20-1	.	TRBJ1-5	.	TGCAGTGCTGTCGAAAATCAGCCCCAGCATTTT	CSAVENQPQHF
TRBV30	.	TRBJ2-4	.	TGTGCCTGGAGTCACCTCGGAGAAAACATTCAGTACTTC	CAWSHLGENIQYF
TRBV5-4	.	TRBJ2-3	once	TGTGCCAGCAGCTTTCCCTGGTCAGATACGCAGTATTTT	CASSFPWSDTQYF
TRBV9	TRBD2	TRBJ2-5	.	TGTGCCAGCAGCGTAGCGGGGGGGCAAGGAGAGACCCAGTACTTC	CASSVAGGQGETQYF
TRBV7-9	.	TRBJ2-5	.	TGTGCCAGCAGCTTAAAGGCGGGACCACACAAAGAGACCCAGTACTTC	CASSLKAGPHKETQYF
TRBV27	.	TRBJ2-3	.	TGTGCCAGCAGTGGACACAGGACACCCACAGATACGCAGTATTTT	CASSGHRTPTDTQYF
TRBV5-4	.	TRBJ2-1	.	TGTGCCAGCAGCCCGCGTGTCGGGACGGGCTCCTACAATGAGCAGTTCTTC	CASSPRVGTGSYNEQFF
TRBV7-9	.	TRBJ1-1	.	TGTGCCAGCAGCTCGAAAATGAACACTGAAGCTTTCTTT	CASSSKMNTEAFF
TRBV7-9	.	TRBJ2-2	.	TGTGCCAGCAGCTCTAACAGCCTCTTGAACACCGGGGAGCTGTTTTTT	CASSSNSLLNTGELFF
TRBV4-3	TRBD2	TRBJ2-2	.	TGCGCCAGCAGCCAAGCCGGACTAGCCGGGGAGCTGTTTTTT	CASSQAGLAGELFF
TRBV18	TRBD1	TRBJ1-1	.	TGTGCCAGCTGCGGGACAGGGTACGAGGGGACTGAAGCTTTCTTT	CASCGTGYEGTEAFF
TRBV19	.	TRBJ1-1	.	TGTGCCAGCAGCCGGGGGGCGGCGAGTGAAGCTTTCTTT	CASSRGAASEAFF
TRBV27	TRBD1	TRBJ1-4	.	TGTGCCAGCAGTCTTTATAAACAGGGGGGGGAAAAACTGTTTTTT	CASSLYKQGGEKLFF
TRBV5-1	TRBD2	TRBJ2-3	.	TGCGCCAGCAGCTTGGAAGGGGGCGGGGGGGCCCCAGATACGCAGTATTTT	CASSLEGGGGAPDTQYF
TRBV6-7	.	TRBJ2-2	.	TGTGCCAGCAGTACCACAACACCGACCGGGGAGCTGTTTTTT	CASSTTTPTGELFF
TRBV5-6	.	TRBJ2-2	.	TGTGCCAGCAGCGGTCATGCAACTGGGGAGCTGTTTTTT	CASSGHATGELFF